This T cell receptor beta chain was retrieved from a study of PD-1 blockade in classical Hodgkin lymphoma. General observations from the study: There was a significant rise in CD4+ TCR diversity by C4D1, with no such rise for CD8+. Repertoire differences lack defined causes, possibly disease activity or prior therapy.

Following autologous stem cell transplantation, relapse occurred in every patient, and exposure to brentuximab vedotin varied. Libraries were prepared by immunoSEQ multiplex PCR; TCRdb keeps only in-frame clonotypes and omits some of them. Here the sample spans approximately 100,000 clones, around nine tenths being singletons. As regards this clone: Its antigen remains unknown.

CDR1 is ENHRY, CDR2 SYGVKD, per germline. The germline V and J ends were trimmed by 11 bases and 7 bases, with 17 bases remaining between them. The CDR3 spans 13 residues. The gene calls are TRBV10-3 and TRBJ2-2; TRBD2 is a possible D gene (6 bases). The clonotype originates from a human donor with classical Hodgkin lymphoma. Sequenced here: peripheral blood mononuclear cells (PBMCs), sampled at baseline. Written as DNA, the CDR3 is TGTGCCCCAGACGCGGGGTGGAGCGGGGAGCTGTTTTTT. Translation: CAPDAGWSGELFF.